The present TCR beta chain was sequenced within a study of cytomegalovirus exposure and HLA in healthy donors. Study context: Early released data comprised 80 million to 90 million unique TCRs from HLA-typed donors.

Healthy people donating bone marrow made up the donors. With respect to this clone: Its antigen is unknown.

Points from the study as a whole: A later look showed TCR association rates differing by HLA locus, highest for DRB1 and lowest for HLA-C. In a later analysis, a genetic analysis reported fewer productive-TCR N-insertions in an Asian-associated ancestry cluster than the cohort average.

Amplification used 60 Vbeta primers and 13 Jbeta primers. TCRdb's copy holds only in-frame clones and misses some; the assay was immunoSEQ multiplex PCR. The sample data list around 150,000 clones. This clonotype was obtained from a woman aged 55-70 years in good health and CMV-seronegative. Source material: PBMCs.

This CDR3 reads CASSQGGTGNYYGYTF. CDR3 nucleotide sequence: TGTGCCAGCAGCCAGGGGGGGACAGGGAATTACTATGGCTACACCTTC. This chain joins TRBV5-4 and TRBJ1-2, with 9 bases matching TRBD1. The CDR3 has 16 residues. J lost 3 bases, V lost 4 bases, and 10 bases had no gene match. CDR1 is SGHNT and CDR2 is YYREEE in the germline V gene (reference sequence).